Below, 23 T cell receptor beta chains from the same sample are listed, as sequenced in a study of T-cell memory formation after mild COVID-19. TCRdb reprocessed the 5' RACE reads via MiXCR and lists one record per CDR3 protein. The profile covers almost 550,000 distinct CDR3 sequences, with 20% appearing a single time and about 12% taken by the ten largest. Material for sequencing was PBMCs or a T cell subset sorted from them (not recorded which). These receptors came from an adult woman who had mild COVID-19 (a few samples of this study predate the infection). Cell type and time point are not known.

This clonotype was seen a few times. The chain has TRBV12-3 or TRBV12-4 and TRBJ2-7, with 8 bases fitting TRBD1. Unmatched junction bases numbered 5, after V lost 6 bases and J lost 4 bases. The CDR3 spans 13 residues. The DNA of the CDR3 is TGTGCCAGCAGCGGGGGACAGGCATACGAGCAGTACTTC. Translation: CASSGGQAYEQYF.

This clonotype was seen more than once but under ten times. The chain combines TRBV6-5 with TRBJ2-3, with D unclear. Germline V lookup: CDR1 MNHEY, CDR2 SVGAGI. The CDR3 sequence is 13 residues long. The V end was cut by 2 bases, the J end by 4 bases, with 7 bases between. CDR3 protein: CASSYRVADTQYF. CDR3 in DNA: TGTGCCAGCAGTTACCGAGTGGCAGATACGCAGTATTTT.

The chain has TRBV14 and TRBJ2-1; D remains ambiguous. V lost 4 bases, J lost 7 bases, and 14 bases lay in between. This CDR3 comprises 14 residues. Germline V gene lookup returns CDR1 SGHDN and CDR2 FVKESK. The CDR3 sequence: CASSPPRMWNEQFF. The CDR3 nucleotides read TGTGCCAGCAGCCCCCCCAGGATGTGGAATGAGCAGTTCTTC. Combining the CDR3 with reference TRBV14 and TRBJ2-1 gives the whole variable domain EAGVTQFPSHSVIEKGQTVTLRCDPISGHDNLYWYRRVMGKEIKFLLHFVKESKQDESGMPNNRFLAERTGGTYSTLKVQPAELEDSGVYFCASSPPRMWNEQFFGPGTRLTVL.

The V and J genes are TRBV29-1 and TRBJ2-3; TRBD2 matches at 7 bases. CDR1 is SQVTM and CDR2 is ANQGSEA in the germline V gene. This CDR3 has 15 residues. The ends lost 1 base at V and 3 bases at J; junction bases unmatched: 7. The CDR3 region is CSVEAEGRETDTQYF. The CDR3 DNA follows: TGCAGCGTTGAAGCCGAGGGGAGGGAGACAGATACGCAGTATTTT.

This clonotype was counted many times. The chain has TRBV12-3 or TRBV12-4 and TRBJ1-1, with TRBD1 as a possible D gene (5 bases). The V end lost 3 bases, the J end lost 1 base, and 9 bases lay between the germline ends. The CDR3 covers 14 residues. CDR3 coding DNA: TGTGCCAGCAGTTTGCAGGGACGGAACACTGAAGCTTTCTTT. Translated, it gives CASSLQGRNTEAFF.

This chain links TRBV4-3 with TRBJ2-7, with 9 bases aligning to TRBD1. This CDR3 has 15 amino acids. Germline CDR1 reads LGHNA; CDR2 reads YSLEER. V was clipped by 0 bases and J by 4 bases; unmatched bases: 4. The CDR3, as DNA: TGCGCCAGCAGCCAAGACCGGACAGGGGTGTACGAGCAGTACTTC. It codes for CASSQDRTGVYEQYF.

This clonotype has only a few counts. This chain uses TRBV20-1 with TRBJ2-1, with 9 bases identical to TRBD2. The J segment lost 7 bases and the V segment lost 2 bases, leaving 15 bases of the junction unmatched. The CDR3 is 17 amino acids. In germline, CDR1 is DFQATT, CDR2 SNEGSKA (reference sequence). In nucleotides, the CDR3 is TGCAGTGCTAGACCCCGTAGCGGCAGCGGGGGGCAGAATGAGCAGTTCTTC. It codes for CSARPRSGSGGQNEQFF.

A few counts support this clonotype. J is TRBJ2-7 and V is TRBV6-2 or TRBV6-3, with D unresolved. V gave up 2 bases and J gave up 3 bases, with 5 bases separating them. Germline lookup yields CDR1 MNHEY and CDR2 SVGEGT. The CDR3 spans 12 residues. This CDR3 is CASSYPSYEQYF. DNA for the CDR3: TGTGCCAGCAGTTACCCAAGCTACGAGCAGTACTTC.

The V gene is TRBV5-1, the J gene TRBJ1-2; D unclear. Per germline, CDR1 SGHRS and CDR2 YFSETQ. Trimming removed 0 bases at V and 2 bases at J, with 8 bases between. The CDR3 runs 14 residues. CDR3 protein: CASSLEGSNYGYTF. Written as DNA, the CDR3 is TGCGCCAGCAGCTTGGAAGGGTCGAACTATGGCTACACCTTC.

The chain combines TRBV5-5 with TRBJ2-3, with TRBD2 as a possible D gene (5 bases). V was trimmed by 3 bases and J by 2 bases, leaving 19 bases between them. The CDR3 covers 17 residues. Germline CDR1 and CDR2: SGHKS and YYEKEE (reference sequence). This chain's CDR3 is CASSSGVREGPTDTQYF. In nucleotides, the CDR3 is TGTGCCAGCAGCTCTGGAGTACGGGAAGGCCCCACAGATACGCAGTATTTT. Complete variable domain (other parts from reference TRBV5-5 and TRBJ2-3): DAGVTQSPTHLIKTRGQQVTLRCSPISGHKSVSWYQQVLGQGPQFIFQYYEKEERGRGNFPDRFSARQFPNYSSELNVNALLLGDSALYLCASSSGVREGPTDTQYFGPGTRLTVL.

The sample holds many counts of this clonotype. This chain joins TRBV12-3 or TRBV12-4 and TRBJ2-7, with a possible D match to TRBD1 (6 bases). The CDR3 consists of 14 residues. Trimming removed 3 bases from V and 5 bases from J, with 14 bases in between. The CDR3 region has the DNA TGTGCCAGCAGTTTGAGGGGGTCCCTCGACGAGCAGTACTTC. Protein: CASSLRGSLDEQYF.

V usage is TRBV20-1 and J usage is TRBJ1-2, with D tentatively TRBD1 (5 bases). Trimming cost V 6 bases and J 3 bases, with 17 bases left between them. The V gene's germline CDR1 is DFQATT and CDR2 SNEGSKA (reference sequence). This CDR3 spans 14 amino acids. The CDR3, as DNA: TGCAGTGCCCCGGCGGGGCGCAGGGACTATGGCTACACCTTC. Its protein is CSAPAGRRDYGYTF.

This clonotype occurred many times. The V gene is TRBV6-5, the J gene TRBJ2-2; D call uncertain. CDR1 MNHEY and CDR2 SVGAGI come from the germline V gene. V gave up 8 bases and J gave up 0 bases, with 7 bases separating them. The CDR3 extends over 13 amino acids. CDR3 DNA: TGTGCCAGCTGTCTGCCGAACACCGGGGAGCTGTTTTTT. It encodes CASCLPNTGELFF.

This clonotype was seen only a few times. The J gene is TRBJ2-7, the V gene TRBV2, with 7 bases matching TRBD1. The length of the CDR3 is 15 residues. Per the germline V gene, CDR1 is SNHLY and CDR2 is FYNNEI. V lost 5 bases and J lost 0; bases outside the gene matches: 7. CDR3 amino acids: CASSSGTETSYEQYF. The CDR3 nucleotides are TGTGCCAGCAGTTCCGGGACAGAGACCTCCTACGAGCAGTACTTC.

This clonotype turned up a few times. The chain has TRBV10-3 and TRBJ2-7, with 12 positions matching TRBD1. The CDR3 is made up of 17 amino acids. The germline V gene has CDR1 ENHRY and CDR2 SYGVKD. The junction had 11 bases not matched to a gene; V was cut back by 3 bases and J by 5 bases. CDR3 sequence reads: CAISDPIAGTGGNEQYF. The CDR3 DNA is TGTGCCATCAGTGACCCAATAGCCGGGACAGGGGGCAACGAGCAGTACTTC.

This clonotype was counted between two and nine times. The chain combines TRBV7-2 with TRBJ2-2; maybe TRBD2 (6 bases). CDR1 and CDR2 (germline): SGHTA, FQGNSA. V lost 1 base to trimming and J lost 6 bases, with 15 bases between them. The CDR3 has 16 residues. CDR3 amino acids: CASSLDTAGNAGELFF. CDR3 nucleotides: TGTGCCAGCAGCTTAGATACGGCGGGAAATGCCGGGGAGCTGTTTTTT. The full variable domain, in which reference TRBV7-2 and TRBJ2-2 provide the parts outside the CDR3, is GAGVSQSPSNKVTEKGKDVELRCDPISGHTALYWYRQSLGQGLEFLIYFQGNSAPDKSGLPSDRFSAERTGGSVSTLTIQRTQQEDSAVYLCASSLDTAGNAGELFFGEGSRLTVL.

The table lists this clonotype with a few counts. This chain joins TRBV24-1 and TRBJ2-2; D may be TRBD1 (6 bases). CDR1 and CDR2 (germline): KGHDR, SFDVKD. V lost 2 bases and J lost 3, with 12 bases in between. CDR3 size: 16 residues. The DNA for the CDR3 is TGTGCCACCAGTGATTATACAGGGCGGGACACCGGGGAGCTGTTTTTT. Amino acids: CATSDYTGRDTGELFF.

The chain couples TRBV11-3 to TRBJ1-2, with TRBD1 matching over 9 bases. The CDR3 runs 15 residues. Trimming at V came to 3 bases and at J to 5 bases, leaving 7 bases not matched to a gene. The germline V gene has CDR1 SGHNT and CDR2 YENEEA. CDR3 sequence (DNA): TGTGCCAGCAGCTTGTCCCCGGGACAGGGTTATGGCTACACCTTC. Amino acids: CASSLSPGQGYGYTF.

The chain recombines TRBV6-1 with TRBJ2-2; D remains ambiguous. The CDR3 sequence is 13 residues long. Trimming removed 3 bases from V and 7 bases from J, with 9 bases in between. Germline-derived CDR1 and CDR2 are MNHNS and SASEGT. The CDR3 sequence is CASSDDGFGELFF. The CDR3 nucleotides are TGTGCCAGCAGTGATGACGGGTTCGGGGAGCTGTTTTTT.

The chain combines TRBV7-8 with TRBJ2-2; 8 positions agree with TRBD2. The germline CDR1 and CDR2 sequences are SGHVS and FQNEAQ. V lost 7 bases and J lost 5; bases outside the gene matches: 9. The CDR3 has 15 residues. CDR3 residues: CASNPTGGGTGELFF. The CDR3 DNA follows: TGTGCCAGCAACCCCACCGGGGGGGGGACCGGGGAGCTGTTTTTT. Full variable domain (remainder filled in from reference TRBV7-8 and TRBJ2-2): GAGVSQSPRYKVAKRGQDVALRCDPISGHVSLFWYQQALGQGPEFLTYFQNEAQLDKSGLPSDRFFAERPEGSVSTLKIQRTQQEDSAVYLCASNPTGGGTGELFFGEGSRLTVL.

The J gene is TRBJ1-1, the V gene TRBV9; no reliable D call. The length of the CDR3 is 14 residues. Germline-derived CDR1 and CDR2 are SGDLS and YYNGEE. V lost 3 bases, J lost 2 bases, and 11 bases lay in between. The CDR3 coding sequence is TGTGCCAGCAGCGCATGGGCGGTTAACACTGAAGCTTTCTTT. Protein sequence: CASSAWAVNTEAFF.

The chain carries TRBV5-1 and TRBJ1-1; D is undetermined. V was cut by 4 bases and J by 0 bases, with 7 bases left in between. Germline CDR1 SGHRS, CDR2 YFSETQ. This CDR3 spans 13 amino acids. CDR3 nucleotide sequence: TGCGCCAGCAGCGGACCATTGAACACTGAAGCTTTCTTT. Translated, it gives CASSGPLNTEAFF.

The table lists this clonotype with a few counts. This chain connects TRBV15 to TRBJ2-5; possibly TRBD2 for D (6 bases). The CDR3 runs 13 residues. With 4 bases removed from V and 2 bases from J, the gap between germline ends came to 8 bases. Germline V gene lookup returns CDR1 LNHNV and CDR2 YYDKDF (reference sequence). The CDR3 sequence: CATSTSVQETQYF. CDR3 nucleotide sequence: TGTGCCACCAGCACTAGCGTTCAAGAGACCCAGTACTTC. Complete variable domain (other parts from reference TRBV15 and TRBJ2-5): DAMVIQNPRYQVTQFGKPVTLSCSQTLNHNVMYWYQQKSSQAPKLLFHYYDKDFNNEADTPDNFQSRRPNTSFCFLDIRSPGLGDTAMYLCATSTSVQETQYFGPGTRLLVL.